This entry lists 19 T cell receptor beta chains sequenced from one sample in a study of blood T cells in healthy people across ages. The second PCR ran about 6 to 11 cycles with a sample-barcoded 5' primer and J-beta primers. TCRdb reprocessed the 5' RACE reads with MiXCR, giving one entry per CDR3 protein. Among 800,000 to 950,000 distinct CDR3 sequences listed, roughly 29% were seen once. This sample also belongs to another study, concerning T cells of mothers and their children.

Sequenced material: blood. Receptor source: a woman aged 40 to 49 in good health.

This clonotype showed up just a few times. The genes are TRBV9 and TRBJ1-3; the D is unclear. The CDR3 length is 14 residues. Trimming took off 2 bases at V and 2 bases at J, with 8 bases between the two ends. The germline V gene has CDR1 SGDLS and CDR2 YYNGEE. Written as DNA, the CDR3 is TGTGCCAGCAGCGTTCAAGTGGCTGGAAACACCATATATTTT. Its protein is CASSVQVAGNTIYF.

This clonotype was detected ten times or more. The chain combines TRBV11-1 with TRBJ1-2; no firm D call. The CDR3 is 12 residues long. Trimming pared 5 bases from V and 8 bases from J, leaving 12 bases between. Germline CDR1 is SGHAT and CDR2 is FQDESV (reference sequence). CDR3 sequence: CASSRDRRGYTF. The DNA for the CDR3 is TGTGCCAGCAGCCGAGATCGTAGGGGCTACACCTTC.

This clonotype was counted only a few times. The J gene is TRBJ1-5, the V gene TRBV10-3; D is perhaps TRBD1 (6 bases). The CDR3 totals 15 residues. Germline CDR1 ENHRY, CDR2 SYGVKD. V was clipped by 11 bases and J by 5 bases, with 22 bases between them. CDR3 sequence reads: CAPARGQKRDQPQHF. DNA for the CDR3: TGTGCCCCAGCCCGGGGACAAAAAAGGGATCAGCCCCAGCATTTT.

V and J are TRBV2 and TRBJ2-1, with 7 bases lining up with TRBD1. V lost 0 bases to trimming and J lost 8 bases; unmatched junction nucleotides: 10. CDR1 and CDR2 from the germline V gene are SNHLY and FYNNEI. The CDR3 is made up of 16 amino acids. Here the CDR3 reads CASSEALDREDHEQFF. CDR3 sequence (DNA): TGTGCCAGCAGTGAAGCGCTAGACAGGGAAGACCATGAGCAGTTCTTC.

The rearrangement joins TRBV15 to TRBJ2-3, with 9 bases matching TRBD1. Per the germline V gene, CDR1 is LNHNV and CDR2 is YYDKDF (reference sequence). The V and J ends lost 2 bases and 3 bases, in that order; junction bases with no gene match: 3. CDR3 length: 15 residues. The CDR3 sequence is CATSRFGTGTDTQYF. In DNA form, the CDR3 reads TGTGCCACCAGCAGATTCGGGACAGGGACAGATACGCAGTATTTT.

The chain recombines TRBV5-5 with TRBJ2-1; 9 bases agree with TRBD2. CDR3 length: 17 amino acids. The germline V gene encodes CDR1 SGHKS and CDR2 YYEKEE (reference sequence). With 2 bases clipped from V and 0 bases from J, the junction kept 6 bases outside the gene matches. The CDR3 spells CASSFVGLAYSYNEQFF. CDR3 in DNA: TGTGCCAGCAGCTTCGTAGGACTAGCGTACTCCTACAATGAGCAGTTCTTC. The whole variable domain, remainder taken from reference TRBV5-5 and TRBJ2-1, is DAGVTQSPTHLIKTRGQQVTLRCSPISGHKSVSWYQQVLGQGPQFIFQYYEKEERGRGNFPDRFSARQFPNYSSELNVNALLLGDSALYLCASSFVGLAYSYNEQFFGPGTRLTVL.

This rearrangement joins TRBV7-2 to TRBJ2-1; 9 nucleotides line up with TRBD1. This CDR3 contains 16 residues. Germline trimming cut 5 bases from V and 5 bases from J; bases unmatched to any gene: 10. The germline CDR1 and CDR2 sequences are SGHTA and FQGNSA. CDR3 nucleotides: TGTGCCAGCAGCCTTCGGGTTACAGGGGGCCACAATGAGCAGTTCTTC. Encoded protein: CASSLRVTGGHNEQFF.

Remarks on this clonotype: It may be a read error: a sequence one base away is much more abundant. This rearrangement joins TRBV7-2 to TRBJ2-7; D might be TRBD2 (6 bases). The CDR3 is 13 amino acids. Deletions cut 5 bases from V and 7 bases from J, with 15 bases between. Germline V gene lookup returns CDR1 SGHTA and CDR2 FQGNSA. CDR3: CASSRDSYNEQYF. The DNA for the CDR3 is TGTGCCAGCAGCAGGGACTCGTACAATGAGCAGTACTTC.

The rearrangement uses TRBV4-2 and TRBJ2-5; 7 nucleotides agree with TRBD2. There are 14 residues in the CDR3. The germline gives CDR1 LGHNA, CDR2 YNFKEQ. V trimming: 2 bases; J trimming: 3 bases; junction bases outside the gene matches: 3. Here the CDR3 reads CASSQTSGEETQYF. DNA of the CDR3: TGTGCCAGCAGCCAAACGAGCGGGGAAGAGACCCAGTACTTC.

J is TRBJ1-2 and V is TRBV12-3 or TRBV12-4; D call uncertain. V was shortened by 6 bases and J by 4 bases, with 12 bases between the two germline ends. The CDR3 totals 13 residues. CDR3 in amino acids: CASRGINSYGYTF. Written as DNA, the CDR3 is TGTGCCAGCAGGGGGATTAACTCCTATGGCTACACCTTC.

V is TRBV7-2 and J is TRBJ1-1; TRBD1 aligns across 9 bases. The junction had 8 bases not matched to a gene; V was cut back by 4 bases and J by 5 bases. The CDR3 has 15 residues. The germline CDR1 and CDR2 sequences are SGHTA and FQGNSA. As DNA, the CDR3 is TGTGCCAGCAGCTATTCACCGGGACAGGGTACTGAAGCTTTCTTT. This encodes CASSYSPGQGTEAFF.

As to this clonotype: At one of its ends the junction is not consistent with the germline gene, which may arise from a read error. The J gene is TRBJ1-5, the V gene TRBV7-2; no clear D. CDR3 length equals 15 residues. Germline-derived CDR1 and CDR2 are SGHTA and FQGNSA. The CDR3 here is CASSLPGTSNQLQHF. DNA for the CDR3: TGTGCCAGCAGCCTGCCGGGAACTAGCAATCAGCTCCAGCATTTT.

This clonotype was recorded at least ten times. V usage is TRBV5-1 and J usage is TRBJ2-5, with TRBD1 matching over 8 bases. The CDR3 length is 15 residues. With 8 bases clipped from V and 1 base from J, the junction kept 10 bases outside the gene matches. Germline V gene data show CDR1 as SGHRS and CDR2 as YFSETQ. The CDR3 DNA follows: TGCGCCAGGCCCCCGGGACAGGAACTCCAAGAGACCCAGTACTTC. This codes for CARPPGQELQETQYF.

The chain joins TRBV4-1 to TRBJ2-3, with D possibly being TRBD1 (5 bases). CDR3 size: 16 residues. V shed 2 bases and J shed 3 bases, with 15 bases lying between them. Germline V gene sequence: CDR1 MGHRA, CDR2 YSYEKL. The chain's CDR3 is CASSQIARVGTDTQYF. The CDR3 DNA reads TGCGCCAGCAGCCAAATCGCCAGGGTGGGGACAGATACGCAGTATTTT.

This clonotype was counted a few times. V gene TRBV9 combines with J gene TRBJ2-4, with D perhaps matching TRBD2 (6 bases). The end of the DNA fits TRBJ2-7 better, so the J call may be wrong. Germline V gene lookup returns CDR1 SGDLS and CDR2 YYNGEE. This CDR3 contains 15 residues. Written as DNA, the CDR3 is TGTGCCAGCAGCGTAGGAGGAGGCGGGGACTACGAGCAGTACTTC. It is translated as CASSVGGGGDYEQYF.

This clonotype was found many times. The V call is TRBV7-3, the J call TRBJ2-5; 7 positions agree with TRBD2. V shed 5 bases and J 5 bases; nucleotides not matched to a gene: 5. Per the germline V gene, CDR1 is SGHTA and CDR2 is FQGTGA. The CDR3 is made up of 13 amino acids. In nucleotides, the CDR3 is TGTGCCAGCAGCCGGGACTACGGGGAGACCCAGTACTTC. Protein product: CASSRDYGETQYF.

This clonotype was seen only once. The rearrangement uses TRBV28 and TRBJ2-2; D might be TRBD1 (5 bases). The CDR3 is 13 amino acids. The germline gives CDR1 MDHEN, CDR2 SYDVKM. V dropped 2 bases and J dropped 7 bases, with 8 bases sitting between them. The CDR3 nucleotides read TGTGCCAGCAGTTTAGGGGCCGTCGGGGAGCTGTTTTTT. It yields the protein CASSLGAVGELFF.

This clonotype occurred many times. This rearrangement joins TRBV12-3 or TRBV12-4 to TRBJ2-7; D call uncertain. Trimming pared 3 bases from V and 3 bases from J, leaving 9 bases between. The CDR3 runs 13 residues. CDR3 nucleotide sequence: TGTGCCAGCAGTTTGAACCCTTACTACGAGCAGTACTTC. It is translated as CASSLNPYYEQYF.

This clonotype was found a few times. The CDR3 bases are TGTGCCAGCAGTGGGGCTGACAGGGGGCACGCTGAAGCTTTCTTT. Its protein product is CASSGADRGHAEAFF. The gene calls are TRBV6-1 and TRBJ1-1, with TRBD1 matching 10 bases. Germline V CDR1 and CDR2: MNHNS, SASEGT. The V and J ends lost 4 bases and 6 bases, in that order; junction bases with no gene match: 8. This CDR3 is 15 amino acids long.